One and the same sample provided the 16 T cell receptor beta chains below, sequenced in a study of control samples from healthy donors and cancer patients. Profiled with immunoSEQ multiplex PCR; TCRdb holds only in-frame clones, not every one. The sample includes about 40,000 clones, roughly 92% seen only once; the top ten take more than 3%. Sequenced material: blood. These receptors were taken from a woman aged 45 to 65 in good health.

This clone came up once. The chain carries TRBV5-4 and TRBJ2-2, with D tentatively TRBD2 (5 bases). The CDR3 runs to 15 residues. CDR1 and CDR2 from the germline V gene are SGHNT and YYREEE (reference sequence). Trimming removed 2 bases from V and 4 bases from J, with 12 bases in between. CDR3 sequence: CASSFSERSTGELFF. In DNA form, the CDR3 reads TGTGCCAGCAGCTTTTCGGAGCGGTCCACCGGGGAGCTGTTTTTT. Supplemented by reference TRBV5-4 and TRBJ2-2, the full variable domain reads ETGVTQSPTHLIKTRGQQVTLRCSSQSGHNTVSWYQQALGQGPQFIFQYYREEENGRGNFPPRFSGLQFPNYSSELNVNALELDDSALYLCASSFSERSTGELFFGEGSRLTVL.

The rearrangement uses TRBV5-6 and TRBJ2-4, with D unclear. The CDR3 totals 13 residues. Germline values: CDR1 SGHDT, CDR2 YYEEEE. The V gene lost 0 bases and the J gene lost 3 bases, with 4 bases spanning the gap. DNA of the CDR3: TGTGCCAGCAGCTTGGGACACAAAAACATTCAGTACTTC. Its translation: CASSLGHKNIQYF. Variable domain in full (rest from reference TRBV5-6 and TRBJ2-4): DAGVTQSPTHLIKTRGQQVTLRCSPKSGHDTVSWYQQALGQGPQFIFQYYEEEERQRGNFPDRFSGHQFPNYSSELNVNALLLGDSALYLCASSLGHKNIQYFGAGTRLSVL.

This CDR3 is CASSIRQGAVPTEAFF. The DNA of the CDR3 is TGTGCCAGCAGTATTCGACAGGGGGCTGTCCCCACTGAAGCTTTCTTT. This sequence joins TRBV6-6 and TRBJ1-1; the match to TRBD1 covers 10 bases. The junction had 10 bases not matched to a gene; V was cut back by 5 bases and J by 4 bases. The germline CDR1 and CDR2 sequences are MNHNY and SVGAGI (reference sequence). There are 16 residues in the CDR3.

V and J are TRBV5-1 and TRBJ2-5; D may be TRBD1 or TRBD2 (5 bases each). CDR3 length: 16 residues. The V end was cut by 4 bases, the J end by 5 bases, with 21 bases between. CDR1 and CDR2 (germline): SGHRS, YFSETQ. The CDR3 protein is CASSPWPGPGRETQYF. The CDR3 DNA reads as TGCGCCAGCAGCCCATGGCCGGGGCCTGGTCGGGAGACCCAGTACTTC.

A few counts support this clone. The chain joins TRBV4-2 to TRBJ2-3; 11 bases match TRBD2. The germline CDR1 and CDR2 sequences are LGHNA and YNFKEQ. The CDR3 spans 16 residues. J lost 1 base, V lost 0 bases, and 0 bases had no gene match. DNA for the CDR3: TGTGCCAGCAGCCAAGAACTAGCGGGGGGCACAGATACGCAGTATTTT. Amino acids: CASSQELAGGTDTQYF.

The J gene is TRBJ1-2, the V gene TRBV28; 11 nucleotides match TRBD1. J lost 6 bases, V lost 5 bases, and 8 bases had no gene match. The germline CDR1 and CDR2 sequences are MDHEN and SYDVKM. This CDR3 comprises 15 residues. Here the CDR3 reads CASSQTGQGVHGYTF. The CDR3 DNA sequence: TGTGCCAGCAGTCAAACGGGACAGGGGGTACATGGCTACACCTTC.

This clone was detected only once. The rearrangement joins TRBV6-5 to TRBJ1-5; D remains unclear. Trimming stripped 6 bases from V and 4 bases from J, with 16 bases between. The CDR3 has 15 amino acids. CDR1 and CDR2 from the germline V gene are MNHEY and SVGAGI. CDR3 sequence: CASSSLTAINQPQHF. CDR3 DNA sequence: TGTGCCAGCAGCAGCCTGACGGCTATAAATCAGCCCCAGCATTTT.

This clone was recorded once. The rearrangement links TRBV12-3 or TRBV12-4 to TRBJ1-1, with D possibly TRBD1 on 5 matching bases. CDR3 length: 12 residues. Trimming stripped 3 bases from V and 10 bases from J, with 12 bases between. CDR3 DNA sequence: TGTGCCAGCAGTTTTTTTAGGGGTGTAGCTTTCTTT. Translation gives CASSFFRGVAFF.

This chain joins TRBV6-2 or TRBV6-3 and TRBJ1-2; 7 bases match TRBD1. The junction had 3 bases not matched to a gene; V was cut back by 2 bases and J by 6 bases. CDR3 length: 13 residues. In germline, CDR1 is MNHEY, CDR2 SVGEGT. CDR3 sequence: CASSYQGDNGYTF. The CDR3 nucleotides are TGTGCCAGCAGTTACCAGGGGGATAATGGCTACACCTTC.

This chain links TRBV19 with TRBJ1-2; D is unclear. The CDR3 has 14 amino acids. V gave up 8 bases and J gave up 1 base, with 14 bases separating them. Germline assignment: CDR1 LNHDA and CDR2 SQIVND (reference sequence). The CDR3 here is CASLPAGFNYGYTF. CDR3 nucleotide sequence: TGTGCCAGTCTTCCGGCGGGATTTAACTATGGCTACACCTTC.

The V and J genes are TRBV6-5 and TRBJ1-2; D unresolved. This CDR3 comprises 14 residues. With 7 bases removed from V and 2 bases from J, the gap between germline ends came to 14 bases. Looked up from germline, CDR1 is MNHEY and CDR2 is SVGAGI. CDR3: CASIPSGQNYGYTF. The CDR3 nucleotides read TGTGCCAGCATTCCAAGCGGGCAGAACTATGGCTACACCTTC.

This chain links TRBV11-3 with TRBJ2-2; no reliable D call. Trimming took 5 bases from V and 0 from J, leaving 10 bases between them. This CDR3 comprises 15 residues. Germline CDR1 reads SGHNT; CDR2 reads YENEEA. The CDR3 is CASSRSQSNTGELFF. For the CDR3, the DNA is TGTGCCAGCAGCCGATCCCAGTCGAACACCGGGGAGCTGTTTTTT. Using reference TRBV11-3 and TRBJ2-2 for the parts outside the CDR3, the full variable domain is EAGVVQSPRYKIIEKKQPVAFWCNPISGHNTLYWYLQNLGQGPELLIRYENEEAVDDSQLPKDRFSAERLKGVDSTLKIQPAELGDSAVYLCASSRSQSNTGELFFGEGSRLTVL.

The chain uses TRBV29-1 and TRBJ2-3; D gene unclear. The CDR3 is 14 amino acids. Germline loops: CDR1 SQVTM, CDR2 ANQGSEA. Trimming shortened V by 8 bases and J by 0 bases, and 15 bases separated the two germline ends. In nucleotides, the CDR3 is TGCAGCACACGCTCGGCCTCTAGCACAGATACGCAGTATTTT. Its protein product is CSTRSASSTDTQYF.

The gene calls are TRBV7-2 and TRBJ1-6; tentative D call: TRBD1 (6 bases). The CDR3 is 19 residues long. V was cut by 0 bases and J by 1 base, with 16 bases left in between. Germline V gene sequence: CDR1 SGHTA, CDR2 FQGNSA. The CDR3 loop reads CASSLALGRGWSYNSPLHF. As DNA, the CDR3 is TGTGCCAGCAGCTTAGCTCTCGGCAGGGGTTGGTCCTATAATTCACCCCTCCACTTT.

This sequence joins TRBV30 and TRBJ1-5; D possibly corresponds to TRBD1 (6 bases). Germline CDR1 reads GTSNPN; CDR2 reads SVGIG (reference sequence). The CDR3 runs to 15 residues. V was pared by 0 bases and J by 7 bases, with 16 bases between. CDR3 sequence (DNA): TGTGCCTGGAGTGTACCGGGGGGCGTCGACCAGCCCCAGCATTTT. The encoded protein is CAWSVPGGVDQPQHF. Combining the CDR3 with reference TRBV30 and TRBJ1-5 gives the whole variable domain SQTIHQWPATLVQPVGSPLSLECTVEGTSNPNLYWYRQAAGRGLQLLFYSVGIGQISSEVPQNLSASRPQDRQFILSSKKLLLSDSGFYLCAWSVPGGVDQPQHFGDGTRLSIL.

The CDR3 loop reads CASSGYRGPQPQHF. CDR3 coding DNA: TGTGCCAGTAGTGGTTACAGGGGGCCTCAGCCCCAGCATTTT. The gene calls are TRBV19 and TRBJ1-5; 9 bases are a match to TRBD1. The CDR3 runs to 14 residues. Germline V gives CDR1 LNHDA, CDR2 SQIVND (reference sequence). Trimming took 5 bases from V and 6 from J; bases not matched to a gene: 5.